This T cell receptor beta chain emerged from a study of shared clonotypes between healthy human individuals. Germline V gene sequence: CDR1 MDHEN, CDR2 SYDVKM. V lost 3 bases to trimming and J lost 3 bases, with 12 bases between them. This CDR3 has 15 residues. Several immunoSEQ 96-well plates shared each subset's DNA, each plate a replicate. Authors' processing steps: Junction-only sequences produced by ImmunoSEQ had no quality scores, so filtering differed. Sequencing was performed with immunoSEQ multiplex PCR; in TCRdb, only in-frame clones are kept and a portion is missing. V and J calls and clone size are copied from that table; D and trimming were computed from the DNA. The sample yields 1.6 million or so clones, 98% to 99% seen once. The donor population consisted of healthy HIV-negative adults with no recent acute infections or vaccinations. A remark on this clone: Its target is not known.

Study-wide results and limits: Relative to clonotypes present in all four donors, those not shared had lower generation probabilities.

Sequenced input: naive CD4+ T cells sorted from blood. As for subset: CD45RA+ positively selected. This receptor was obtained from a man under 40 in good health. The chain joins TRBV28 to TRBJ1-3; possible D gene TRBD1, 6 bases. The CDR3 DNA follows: TGTGCCAGCAGTTTTCCTAACAGGGTTGGAAACACCATATATTTT. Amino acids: CASSFPNRVGNTIYF.